The entry that follows covers one T cell receptor beta chain sequence. This clonotype was detected only a few times. The specificity of this receptor is unknown. Per-base qualities were not stored, and no clone one base away is much larger. The entry originates in a study of regulatory T cells in long-lasting Graves disease (dated by TCRdb to about 2021). Study-wide context: Persistent Graves' disease was defined as persistently positive TSH receptor autoantibodies together with antithyroid drug treatment for over 5 years. This study used TCR sequencing and RNA sequencing of peripheral blood to compare persistent Graves' disease patients against newly diagnosed Graves' disease patients. The study took place in China and was registered as a clinical trial. TCR sequencing covered 13 persistent and about 20 newly diagnosed Graves' disease patients, around 35 samples in total. Antithyroid drugs had been taken for 8.5 to 12 years on average by persistent Graves' disease patients in the clinical cohort. General findings and caveats noted by the study authors: The authors acknowledged the small sample size as a limitation that may reduce accuracy. Persistent Graves' disease patients showed lower TCR Shannon entropy and fewer highly expanded clones than newly diagnosed patients, suggesting clonal expansion. Patients with persistent disease shared more public clonotypes (fewer than 3,000) than newly diagnosed patients did (966). Peripheral blood alone was examined, since thyroid tissue, which constituted the primary lesion, could not be accessed. Persistent disease showed preferential use of TRBV28, TRBJ1-2 and TRBJ2-5, whereas newly diagnosed disease favored TRBV20-1 and TRBJ2-1. Sequencing and analysis were limited to the TCR beta chain.

The germline V gene gives CDR1 as SQVTM and CDR2 as ANQGSEA. Spanning cysteine to phenylalanine, the CDR3 consists of 13 amino acids. Only the CDR3 part of the read is kept: 39 bases, read in frame from the first base. From V the trimming removes 6 bases and from J it removes 4 bases, while the gene matches leave 8 bases of the junction unaccounted for. The time point label, as the study defines it: persistent/refractory GD, antithyroid drugs over 5 years with positive TRAb. RNA was extracted from PBMCs in TRIzol for both TCR sequencing and RNA sequencing. Graves' disease was diagnosed according to American Thyroid Association guidelines. Recruitment of patients was carried out at an endocrinology department in Xi'an, China. From each patient, around 9 milliliters of peripheral blood was collected into an EDTA anticoagulant tube. Ficoll Paque Plus density gradient separation was used to isolate PBMCs, and no further T cell sorting was done. An Agilent 2100 Bioanalyzer and agarose gel were used to assess RNA quality, and a NanoDrop 2000 was used to measure RNA concentration.

Receptors were amplified or captured by multiplex PCR. The listed sequencing device is Illumina HiSeq 4000. CDR3 regions were amplified by Arm-PCR with iRepertoire HTBI primers to construct TCR beta libraries. PCR products were gel purified before sequencing. The original methods were these. Gene usage analysis of CDR3 amino acid clonotypes relied on the 55 to 80 TRBV and 12 to 15 TRBJ segments identified across samples. COPE and FqMerger were used to merge filtered high-quality paired reads into contigs. BLAST was used to align contigs to IMGT TRBV, TRBD and TRBJ reference genes, and CDR3 was defined according to IMGT. Clonotypes above 0.1% frequency were classified as highly expanded clones. Repertoire diversity was measured by Shannon entropy, and V-J evenness by the Gini coefficient. Public clonotypes were defined as clonotypes shared by more than one individual. The public sequencing data were trimmed at Q25 with fastp and processed into clonotypes with MiXCR by TCRdb, which kept only in-frame beta chains. Duplicate CDR3 protein sequences are folded into a single record with the most common DNA and genes. None of the V and J calls come from the authors' own analysis; TCRdb made them. This sample comprises roughly 400,000 distinct CDR3 sequences, roughly 20% of them detected only once. The ten largest clonotypes hold roughly 20% of the sample.

The receptor's source is a female donor with Graves disease. Specimen: peripheral blood mononuclear cells (PBMCs), collected when the disease was refractory, from a patient treated with antithyroid drugs. The chain joins TRBV29-1 to TRBJ1-1, with TRBD1 matching 7 junction bases. The CDR3: CSVPGDRSTEAFF. In nucleotide form, the sequence is TGCAGCGTCCCAGGGGACAGAAGCACTGAAGCTTTCTTT.